The T cell receptor (beta chain) described here comes from a study of T cells after yellow fever vaccination (dated by TCRdb to between 2018 and 2021). Regarding the research as a whole: The SMART-Seq v4 Ultra Low Input RNA kit was used to prepare libraries from fractions with low cell numbers. Two healthy male donors, one aged 18 to 29 and one aged 30 to 40 years, made up the cohort. Blood was drawn at multiple timepoints before and after primary and secondary immunization, with bulk PBMC replicates and cell subsets isolated. To follow T-cell clones before and after both primary and booster YFV17D yellow fever vaccination, bulk TCR alpha and beta repertoires underwent longitudinal sequencing. What the authors observed across the whole study: A small share of clonotypes occurred in both CD4 and CD8 compartments, likely arising from convergent recombination. After the booster, most of the clones that had expanded following primary vaccination were detected again (around 97% of CD4 and roughly nine tenths of CD8), which suggests that memory was broadly maintained. Computational filtering was required because FACS-sorted repertoires could contain abundant contaminating clonotypes from the bulk population. Because only two donors were included in the study, the extent to which the findings can be generalized is limited. The secondary T-cell response was weaker than the primary response but faster, peaking on day 5 instead of day 15.

A remark on this clonotype: Which antigen it targets is not known. No much larger clone exists at a distance of one base, and base qualities are not known.

Synthesis of TCR cDNA relied on 5'RACE template switching, a step that introduced a universal primer site along with unique molecular identifiers. Priming of cDNA synthesis was performed from both the TCR alpha and TCR beta constant segments. Library amplification involved two PCR steps, and the second step added sample barcodes and sequencing adapters. Sequencing of libraries was performed on Illumina HiSeq 2500 (2x100 bp) or NovaSeq (2x150 bp). Per the original workflow: Demultiplexing of reads and collapsing into UMI consensus sequences were performed with MIGEC, and V(D)J alignment was carried out with MiXCR. Using edgeR on replicate PBMC samples, clonotypes were called vaccine-responding if FDR was below 0.01 and the log2 fold change was above 5 up to day 15. Each bulk clonotype was labeled CD4 or CD8 based on which sequenced repertoire, CD4 or CD8, contained the clonotype at higher abundance. Through fastp at Q25 and MiXCR, TCRdb rebuilt clones from the public reads, retaining in-frame beta chains. Each entry is one CDR3 protein sequence, shown with its most common DNA and genes. These V and J calls derive from TCRdb rather than the authors' analysis. The sample profile shows about 500,000 distinct CDR3 sequences; around a sixth of them were found once. The ten top clones hold approximately 15% of the sample.

CDR3 length: 12 amino acids, cysteine to phenylalanine. Kept here is only the CDR3 DNA, which spans 36 bases and is read in frame from base 1. Trimming at the junction amounts to 3 bases on V and 9 bases on J, and the germline ends lie 11 bases apart. The germline V gene (reference sequence) provides CDR1 LGHDT and CDR2 YNNKEL. In light of the paper, this sample's treatment or condition label describes: live attenuated yellow fever vaccine strain. At each blood-draw timepoint, two biological replicates of bulk PBMCs were collected. A standard Ficoll-Paque protocol was used to isolate PBMCs from peripheral blood. RNA was extracted with TriZol from bulk PBMCs, CD4 and CD8 fractions, and dextramer-positive and dextramer-negative fractions.

Recombination linked TRBV3-1 to TRBJ1-2; no confident D gene assignment can be made. The TCR was taken from a man aged 18-30 years who received the YFV17D yellow fever vaccine. Sequenced material: PBMCs, taken less than 6 days after the first yellow fever vaccination. The DNA is as follows: TGTGCCAGCAGCCAGGCCACCCAAAGCTACACCTTC. The encoded protein is CASSQATQSYTF.